The 2 T cell receptor delta chains presented below share a single source sample, sequenced in a study of gammadelta T cells in human blood. TCRdb applied CATT to the RT-PCR reads for clone calling. This table holds about 350 delta-chain clones, about 13% found once. The sample was Vgamma9Vdelta2 gamma-delta T cells from adult blood. The receptors here all came from a human donor.

Remarks on this clone: A far larger clone is off by one base, so a read error is likely. This same CDR3 is encoded by further DNA sequences in the sample. Although no V gene was called, TRDJ1 is the J gene; the D segment call TRDD3 is taken from the table without a DNA check. The CDR3 sequence is 24 residues long. For the CDR3, the DNA is TGTGCCTGTGACTCCCTTCTGAGACTTCCTTCCCTGGGTACTGGGGACCCATACACCGATAAACTCATCTTT. This gives the protein CACDSLLRLPSLGTGDPYTDKLIF.

This clone is termed medium-sized (0.01 to 0.1%). The chain recombines TRDV2 with TRDJ1; 7 bases agree with TRDD3. The CDR3 loop spans 19 amino acids. The trim removed 6 bases at V and 0 bases at J, leaving 21 bases unmatched. The germline gives CDR1 GEAIGNYY, CDR2 EKD. CDR3: CACNPVGSGGFYNTDKLIF. Here the CDR3 DNA reads TGTGCCTGTAATCCCGTCGGATCCGGGGGATTTTACAACACCGATAAACTCATCTTT.